The 10 T cell receptor beta chains below all came from one sample that was sequenced in a study of blood T cell repertoires in COVID-19. The data were produced by immunoSEQ multiplex PCR, yet TCRdb's version contains in-frame clones alone and is incomplete. Among around 190,000 clones, around 84% were seen once, and the ten largest hold about 12%. Sequenced: peripheral blood. The receptors come from a human donor in a cohort sampled during active COVID-19.

The V and J genes are TRBV11-2 and TRBJ1-2; D gene uncertain. This CDR3 is built from 13 residues. Germline assignment: CDR1 SGHAT and CDR2 FQNNGV. V lost 6 bases and J lost 3, with 11 bases in between. The CDR3 DNA reads as TGTGCCAGCAGGCTGCGGGCAGACTATGGCTACACCTTC. Translated, it gives CASRLRADYGYTF.

This chain's CDR3 is CASSFQPGQGSYEQYF. CDR3 nucleotides: TGTGCCAGCAGCTTTCAACCGGGACAGGGCTCCTACGAGCAGTACTTC. The chain has TRBV11-2 and TRBJ2-7; TRBD1 matches 9 bases. Trimming at V came to 3 bases and at J to 0 bases, leaving 6 bases not matched to a gene. Germline CDR1 is SGHAT and CDR2 is FQNNGV. The CDR3 contains 16 residues.

This chain connects TRBV5-6 to TRBJ1-4; TRBD1 might be the D (5 bases). Per germline, CDR1 SGHDT and CDR2 YYEEEE. The CDR3 has 14 residues. V lost 2 bases and J lost 8, with 13 bases in between. This CDR3 reads CASSFGQGKEKLFF. The CDR3 DNA reads TGTGCCAGCAGCTTTGGGCAGGGAAAGGAAAAACTGTTTTTT.

This sequence joins TRBV7-9 and TRBJ2-7; a possible D gene is TRBD1 (5 bases). This CDR3 is built from 16 residues. CDR1 and CDR2 (germline): SEHNR, FQNEAQ (reference sequence). Trimming pared 5 bases from V and 2 bases from J, leaving 19 bases between. CDR3 sequence: CASSPRVTGGPYEQYF. CDR3 nucleotides: TGTGCCAGCAGCCCTAGAGTTACAGGCGGCCCCTACGAGCAGTACTTC. Full variable domain (rest looked up from reference TRBV7-9 and TRBJ2-7): DTGVSQNPRHKITKRGQNVTFRCDPISEHNRLYWYRQTLGQGPEFLTYFQNEAQLEKSRLLSDRFSAERPKGSFSTLEIQRTEQGDSAMYLCASSPRVTGGPYEQYFGPGTRLTVT.

This sequence joins TRBV28 and TRBJ1-1; TRBD1 matches at 8 bases. This CDR3 comprises 14 residues. V dropped 8 bases and J dropped 1; count of bases not matched to a gene: 6. CDR1 and CDR2 (germline): MDHEN, SYDVKM. The CDR3 sequence: CASGRTGSNTEAFF. CDR3 bases: TGTGCCAGCGGGAGGACAGGGTCGAACACTGAAGCTTTCTTT.

In DNA, the CDR3 is TGTGCCAGCAGCTTGGAGCTAGCACTAAATGAGCAGTTCTTC. This gives the protein CASSLELALNEQFF. The V gene is TRBV5-4, the J gene TRBJ2-1; tentatively, D is TRBD2 (5 bases). CDR1 is SGHNT, CDR2 YYREEE, per germline (reference sequence). This CDR3 contains 14 residues. V lost 0 bases to trimming and J lost 7 bases, with 11 bases between them.

The V and J genes are TRBV5-1 and TRBJ2-3, with a possible D match to TRBD2 (5 bases). In germline, CDR1 is SGHRS, CDR2 YFSETQ. V was cut by 0 bases and J by 5 bases, with 16 bases left in between. The CDR3 contains 16 residues. This CDR3 is CASSLEGGDPRDTQYF. The CDR3 region has the DNA TGCGCCAGCAGCTTGGAAGGAGGAGACCCCAGAGATACGCAGTATTTT.

The V call is TRBV18, the J call TRBJ2-3; 11 nucleotides line up with TRBD2. Trimming at V came to 0 bases and at J to 5 bases, leaving 4 bases not matched to a gene. CDR1 KGHSH and CDR2 LQKENI come from the germline V gene. This CDR3 region has 16 residues. CDR3 DNA sequence: TGTGCCAGCTCACCACCCGGACTAGCGGGCGGAGATACGCAGTATTTT. This translates into CASSPPGLAGGDTQYF.

This clone was counted a single time. The chain joins TRBV28 to TRBJ2-7; D is possibly TRBD1 (6 bases). Trimming left V 8 bases short and J 2 bases short, with 25 bases between. The CDR3 has 17 amino acids. CDR1 is MDHEN, CDR2 SYDVKM, per germline. CDR3 protein: CASDPSPHRGGAYEQYF. CDR3 DNA sequence: TGTGCCAGCGATCCCTCCCCCCATAGAGGGGGTGCCTACGAGCAGTACTTC.

The rearrangement uses TRBV19 and TRBJ2-1; 8 bases match TRBD1. CDR1 and CDR2 from the germline V gene are LNHDA and SQIVND (reference sequence). The V segment lost 3 bases and the J segment 2 bases; nucleotides outside the gene matches: 9. The CDR3 consists of 17 residues. The CDR3 coding sequence is TGTGCCAGTAGTATGGGGATCGGGACAGGAACCTACAATGAGCAGTTCTTC. Its translation: CASSMGIGTGTYNEQFF.